The 3 T cell receptor beta chains below were found in one sample sequenced in a study of neurological immune-mediated disorders. MiXCR, applied by TCRdb to the 5' RACE reads, yields one record per CDR3 protein. The sample lists about 59,000 distinct CDR3 sequences; around 3.5% were seen once. The material sequenced was PBMCs. These receptors originate from a woman in her thirties with multiple sclerosis.

In this sample, this clonotype turned up many times. This chain uses TRBV27 with TRBJ2-2, with no clear D. The germline V gene has CDR1 MNHEY and CDR2 SMNVEV (reference sequence). The CDR3 totals 14 residues. V was trimmed by 4 bases and J by 5 bases, leaving 11 bases between them. The CDR3 DNA is TGTGCCAGCAGTTCCCCCTTTAAAACCGGGGAGCTGTTTTTT. As protein: CASSSPFKTGELFF.

This clonotype was found many times. V gene TRBV20-1 combines with J gene TRBJ2-2, with 7 bases identical to TRBD2. Germline CDR1 is DFQATT and CDR2 is SNEGSKA (reference sequence). There are 16 residues in the CDR3. Unmatched junction bases numbered 13, after V lost 3 bases and J lost 6 bases. This CDR3 reads CSASYTSEPYAGELFF. The CDR3 DNA reads TGCAGTGCTAGCTACACTAGCGAACCCTACGCCGGGGAGCTGTTTTTT.

Concerning this clonotype: The junction differs from germline at one of its ends, possibly a read error. The chain employs TRBV20-1 and TRBJ1-5, with 7 bases fitting TRBD1. This CDR3 spans 14 amino acids. Germline V CDR1 and CDR2: DFQATT, SNEGSKA (reference sequence). CDR3 protein: CSARKRQGSQPQNF. The CDR3 nucleotides read TGCAGTGCTAGGAAAAGACAGGGTAGTCAGCCCCAGAATTTT.